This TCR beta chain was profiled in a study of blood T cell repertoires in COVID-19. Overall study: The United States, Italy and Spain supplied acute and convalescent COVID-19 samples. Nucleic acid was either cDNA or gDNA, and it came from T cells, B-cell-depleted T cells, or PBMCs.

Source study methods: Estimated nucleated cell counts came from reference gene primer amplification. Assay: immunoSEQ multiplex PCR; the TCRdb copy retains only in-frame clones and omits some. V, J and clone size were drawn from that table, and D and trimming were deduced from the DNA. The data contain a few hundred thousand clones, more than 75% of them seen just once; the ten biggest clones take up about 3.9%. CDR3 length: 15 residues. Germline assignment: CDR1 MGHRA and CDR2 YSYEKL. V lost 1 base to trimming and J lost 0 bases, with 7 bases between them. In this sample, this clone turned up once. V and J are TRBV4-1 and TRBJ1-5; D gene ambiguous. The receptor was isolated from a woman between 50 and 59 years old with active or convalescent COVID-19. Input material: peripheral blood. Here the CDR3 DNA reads TGCGCCAGCAGCCAAGGGCAGTTTAGCAATCAGCCCCAGCATTTT. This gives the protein CASSQGQFSNQPQHF.